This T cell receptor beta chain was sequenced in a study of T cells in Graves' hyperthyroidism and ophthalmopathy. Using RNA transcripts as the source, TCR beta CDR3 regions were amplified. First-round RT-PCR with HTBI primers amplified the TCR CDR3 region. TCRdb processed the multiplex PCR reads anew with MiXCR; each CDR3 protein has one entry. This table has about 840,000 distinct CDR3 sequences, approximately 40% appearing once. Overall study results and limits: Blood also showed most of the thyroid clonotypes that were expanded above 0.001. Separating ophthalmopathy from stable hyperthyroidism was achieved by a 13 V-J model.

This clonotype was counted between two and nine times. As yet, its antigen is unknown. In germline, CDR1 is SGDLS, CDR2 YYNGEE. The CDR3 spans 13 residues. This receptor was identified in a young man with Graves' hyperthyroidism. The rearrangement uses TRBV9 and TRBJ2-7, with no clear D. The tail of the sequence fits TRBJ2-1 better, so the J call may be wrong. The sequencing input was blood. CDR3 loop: CASSAPVANEQFF. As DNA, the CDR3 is TGTGCCAGCAGCGCCCCCGTGGCCAATGAGCAGTTCTTC.